The rows below give T cell receptor beta chains drawn from one sample of a study of regulatory T cells in long-lasting Graves disease. Via MiXCR, TCRdb re-called the multiplex PCR reads, giving one row per CDR3 protein. The sample includes 450,000 to 700,000 distinct CDR3 sequences, about 13% of them seen just once. The sample also formed part of further work on T cells in Graves' hyperthyroidism and ophthalmopathy.

The sequencing used peripheral blood mononuclear cells (PBMCs), collected at new diagnosis, from a patient treated with antithyroid drugs. Receptor source: a man aged 30 to 45 with Graves disease. CDR3s include the opening cysteine and the closing phenylalanine or tryptophan. The order of the fields is CDR3 DNA, CDR3 protein, J gene, D gene, clone size, V gene. A D gene is named only where the DNA matches it firmly. The listing skips clone size in some rows; elsewhere it reads once, few, many or a size class.

cdr3_nt: TGTGCCAGCAGTTTAGAGGGAAGACCAGATACGCAGTATTTT; cdr3_aa: CASSLEGRPDTQYF; j_call: TRBJ2-3; d_call: NA; clone_size: NA; v_call: TRBV12-3/TRBV12-4
cdr3_nt: TGCAGCGTTGAAGACTCCGGGGCAGGGGACATTCAGTACTTC; cdr3_aa: CSVEDSGAGDIQYF; j_call: TRBJ2-4; d_call: NA; clone_size: many; v_call: TRBV29-1
cdr3_nt: TGCAGTGCTAGAGATACCCGCGGGAACTACGAGCAGTACTTC; cdr3_aa: CSARDTRGNYEQYF; j_call: TRBJ2-7; d_call: NA; clone_size: NA; v_call: TRBV20-1
cdr3_nt: TGCAGTGCTACAGACAGGGGGTCGTATGAGCAGTTCTTC; cdr3_aa: CSATDRGSYEQFF; j_call: TRBJ2-1; d_call: TRBD1; clone_size: few; v_call: TRBV20-1
cdr3_nt: TGTGCCAGCAGTGGAGGGGTCGGAAATTCACCCCTCCACTTT; cdr3_aa: CASSGGVGNSPLHF; j_call: TRBJ1-6; d_call: NA; clone_size: many; v_call: TRBV6-2/TRBV6-3
cdr3_nt: TGTGCCAGCACCCCAACCTCAGGGGAAGGGACCCAGTACTTC; cdr3_aa: CASTPTSGEGTQYF; j_call: TRBJ2-5; d_call: NA; clone_size: many; v_call: TRBV7-7
cdr3_nt: TGTGCCAGCAGCTTAACTTCGGGGGATAATGGCTACACCTTC; cdr3_aa: CASSLTSGDNGYTF; j_call: TRBJ1-2; d_call: NA; clone_size: NA; v_call: TRBV7-6
cdr3_nt: TGTGCCAGCAGCTTAACGACTAGCGGTAGCTACAATGAGCAGTTCTTC; cdr3_aa: CASSLTTSGSYNEQFF; j_call: TRBJ2-1; d_call: TRBD2; clone_size: many; v_call: TRBV7-9
cdr3_nt: TGCAGCGTTTTTCAGGGACACGAGCAGTACTTC; cdr3_aa: CSVFQGHEQYF; j_call: TRBJ2-7; d_call: NA; clone_size: many; v_call: TRBV29-1
cdr3_nt: TGTGCCAGCAGCTTGGCGGGGAATTATCAGCCCCAGCATTTT; cdr3_aa: CASSLAGNYQPQHF; j_call: TRBJ1-5; d_call: NA; clone_size: NA; v_call: TRBV5-5
cdr3_nt: TGTGCCAGCAGCTTAAATGGCGCTGAGCAGTACTTC; cdr3_aa: CASSLNGAEQYF; j_call: TRBJ2-7; d_call: NA; clone_size: many; v_call: TRBV11-2
cdr3_nt: TGCGCCAGCAGCTTGCTGCCAAATGAAAAACTGTTTTTT; cdr3_aa: CASSLLPNEKLFF; j_call: TRBJ1-4; d_call: NA; clone_size: many; v_call: TRBV5-1
cdr3_nt: TGTGCCAGCAGCTTAAGCTGGAACACTGAAGCTTTCTTT; cdr3_aa: CASSLSWNTEAFF; j_call: TRBJ1-1; d_call: NA; clone_size: many; v_call: TRBV7-9
cdr3_nt: TGTGCCACCAGTGATTATGGGACAGGGGACCAAGAGACCCAGTACTTC; cdr3_aa: CATSDYGTGDQETQYF; j_call: TRBJ2-5; d_call: TRBD1; clone_size: many; v_call: TRBV24-1
cdr3_nt: TGTGCCAGCAGTCCTGGGACAGGTAGCAATCAGCCCCAGCATTTT; cdr3_aa: CASSPGTGSNQPQHF; j_call: TRBJ1-5; d_call: TRBD1; clone_size: many; v_call: TRBV27
cdr3_nt: TGTGCCAGCAGCTCAAAAGTGGAGTGGAACACTGAAGCTTTCTTT; cdr3_aa: CASSSKVEWNTEAFF; j_call: TRBJ1-1; d_call: NA; clone_size: few; v_call: TRBV7-9
cdr3_nt: TGTGCCAGCTCACCACCGTGGCGGGAGGGCCGGAATGAGCAGTTCTTC; cdr3_aa: CASSPPWREGRNEQFF; j_call: TRBJ2-1; d_call: TRBD2; clone_size: many; v_call: TRBV18
cdr3_nt: TGCAGTGCCCTGAAGACTAGCGGGAGCTCCTACGAGCAGTACTTC; cdr3_aa: CSALKTSGSSYEQYF; j_call: TRBJ2-7; d_call: TRBD2; clone_size: many; v_call: TRBV20-1
cdr3_nt: TGTGCCAGCAGCTTAGATGGTAGCGGGACCTACGAGCAGTACTTC; cdr3_aa: CASSLDGSGTYEQYF; j_call: TRBJ2-7; d_call: TRBD2; clone_size: many; v_call: TRBV7-9
cdr3_nt: TGTGCCAGCAGTCAACTAGATGCCCTAACCACCGGGGAGCTGTTTTTT; cdr3_aa: CASSQLDALTTGELFF; j_call: TRBJ2-2; d_call: NA; clone_size: few; v_call: TRBV28
cdr3_nt: TGTGCCATCAGTGGGTGGACAGGGAGGAGAGCAGATACGCAGTATTTT; cdr3_aa: CAISGWTGRRADTQYF; j_call: TRBJ2-3; d_call: TRBD1; clone_size: few; v_call: TRBV10-3
cdr3_nt: TGCGCCAGCAGCGCGGGGTATCTTAATCAGCCCCAGCATTTT; cdr3_aa: CASSAGYLNQPQHF; j_call: TRBJ1-5; d_call: NA; clone_size: NA; v_call: TRBV4-1
cdr3_nt: TGTGCCTGGGTTAGACAGGGGGACACCGGGGAGCTGTTTTTT; cdr3_aa: CAWVRQGDTGELFF; j_call: TRBJ2-2; d_call: TRBD1; clone_size: NA; v_call: TRBV30
cdr3_nt: TGCGCCAGCAGCCCGGCCCACGGGGCTAATGAAAAACTGTTTTTT; cdr3_aa: CASSPAHGANEKLFF; j_call: TRBJ1-4; d_call: NA; clone_size: few; v_call: TRBV5-1
cdr3_nt: TGTGCCAGCAGCCAAGGGGCGAACACTGAAGCTTTCTTT; cdr3_aa: CASSQGANTEAFF; j_call: TRBJ1-1; d_call: NA; clone_size: many; v_call: TRBV3-1
cdr3_nt: TGTGCCAGCAGCCCCCAGGGGGGCCCCCTGGCCGGAAACACCATATATTTT; cdr3_aa: CASSPQGGPLAGNTIYF; j_call: TRBJ1-3; d_call: TRBD1; clone_size: NA; v_call: TRBV9
cdr3_nt: TGTGCCTCCCAATGGGACACTGAAGCTTTCTTT; cdr3_aa: CASQWDTEAFF; j_call: TRBJ1-1; d_call: NA; clone_size: many; v_call: TRBV5-5
cdr3_nt: TGTGCCCTCAGGGGAACAGACCCGTACGAGCAGTACTTC; cdr3_aa: CALRGTDPYEQYF; j_call: TRBJ2-7; d_call: NA; clone_size: many; v_call: TRBV28
cdr3_nt: TGTGCCAGTATTCCGGACAGGGGTTCGAACTATGGCTACACCTTC; cdr3_aa: CASIPDRGSNYGYTF; j_call: TRBJ1-2; d_call: TRBD1; clone_size: NA; v_call: TRBV19
cdr3_nt: TGTGCCAGCAGTTCCGCACCGGGACAGGGTGTGAGGGAGCAGTACTTC; cdr3_aa: CASSSAPGQGVREQYF; j_call: TRBJ2-7; d_call: TRBD1; clone_size: many; v_call: TRBV27
cdr3_nt: TGTGCCAGCAGACCGCAAAGGGCTAGAGATTCCTTCAACATTCAGTACTTC; cdr3_aa: CASRPQRARDSFNIQYF; j_call: TRBJ2-4; d_call: NA; clone_size: few; v_call: TRBV5-6
cdr3_nt: TGTGCCAGCAGTGAATTGCCGAAAGGGCAGCCCCAGCATTTT; cdr3_aa: CASSELPKGQPQHF; j_call: TRBJ1-5; d_call: NA; clone_size: many; v_call: TRBV2
cdr3_nt: TGTGCCAGCAGCCCCGGGTTGGGGCATGGCTACACCTTC; cdr3_aa: CASSPGLGHGYTF; j_call: TRBJ1-2; d_call: NA; clone_size: NA; v_call: TRBV3-1
cdr3_nt: TGCAGCGGCGGGGCCTCGGGGGAAAAACTGTTTTTT; cdr3_aa: CSGGASGEKLFF; j_call: TRBJ1-4; d_call: NA; clone_size: few; v_call: TRBV29-1
cdr3_nt: TGTGCCAGCAGCTTCAAGGGTGGGGAGACCCAGTACTTC; cdr3_aa: CASSFKGGETQYF; j_call: TRBJ2-5; d_call: NA; clone_size: many; v_call: TRBV7-9
cdr3_nt: TGTGCCAGTAGGCTGGCGGCAAGCACAGATACGCAGTATTTT; cdr3_aa: CASRLAASTDTQYF; j_call: TRBJ2-3; d_call: NA; clone_size: many; v_call: TRBV2
cdr3_nt: TGTGCCACCAGTGAAGTTCCTGGGGGCGAGAACACTGAAGCTTTCTTT; cdr3_aa: CATSEVPGGENTEAFF; j_call: TRBJ1-1; d_call: NA; clone_size: many; v_call: TRBV24-1
cdr3_nt: TGTGCCAGCAGCGAGGAGGGTGATCAGCCCCAGCATTTT; cdr3_aa: CASSEEGDQPQHF; j_call: TRBJ1-5; d_call: NA; clone_size: many; v_call: TRBV7-9
cdr3_nt: TGTGCCAGCAGCCGTCCGGGACTAGCGGCTAATGAGCAGTTCTTC; cdr3_aa: CASSRPGLAANEQFF; j_call: TRBJ2-1; d_call: TRBD2; clone_size: many; v_call: TRBV7-3
cdr3_nt: TGTGCCAGCTCGCCTCAAATCACCGGGACAGGGAATTACGAGCAGTACTTC; cdr3_aa: CASSPQITGTGNYEQYF; j_call: TRBJ2-7; d_call: TRBD1; clone_size: few; v_call: TRBV18
cdr3_nt: TGTGCCAGCAGTTCACTGACTAGCGTAGAGACCCAGTACTTC; cdr3_aa: CASSSLTSVETQYF; j_call: TRBJ2-5; d_call: TRBD2; clone_size: many; v_call: TRBV12-3/TRBV12-4
cdr3_nt: TGTGCCAGCAGTTTAGGCGACAGGTCAGCGGCTTTCTTT; cdr3_aa: CASSLGDRSAAFF; j_call: TRBJ1-1; d_call: NA; clone_size: NA; v_call: TRBV12-3/TRBV12-4
cdr3_nt: TGTGCCAGCAGTTACGGGGCAGGGACCGCAGATGAAGAGACCCAGTACTTC; cdr3_aa: CASSYGAGTADEETQYF; j_call: TRBJ2-5; d_call: NA; clone_size: NA; v_call: TRBV6-5
cdr3_nt: TGTGCCAGCAGTTTCAGGAACCTAGCCAAAAACATTCAGTACTTC; cdr3_aa: CASSFRNLAKNIQYF; j_call: TRBJ2-4; d_call: NA; clone_size: NA; v_call: TRBV6-2/TRBV6-3
cdr3_nt: TGCAGTGCTACCCGACCCCCAGGACTTATGAACACTGAAGCTTTCTTT; cdr3_aa: CSATRPPGLMNTEAFF; j_call: TRBJ1-1; d_call: NA; clone_size: many; v_call: TRBV20-1
cdr3_nt: TGTGCCAGCACCCTGTCGGGGGGCGATGAGCAGTTCTTC; cdr3_aa: CASTLSGGDEQFF; j_call: TRBJ2-1; d_call: NA; clone_size: many; v_call: TRBV6-1
cdr3_nt: TGCGCCAGCAGCAGTCAGGGGTCGCGGACTACCTACGAGCAGTACTTC; cdr3_aa: CASSSQGSRTTYEQYF; j_call: TRBJ2-7; d_call: NA; clone_size: many; v_call: TRBV5-1
cdr3_nt: TGTGCCGCCCGGGAGGGATTTGGGGGAAACACCATATATTTT; cdr3_aa: CAAREGFGGNTIYF; j_call: TRBJ1-3; d_call: NA; clone_size: NA; v_call: TRBV10-3
cdr3_nt: TGCAGCGTTGAAAGGGACAGTAGCTCTGGAAACACCATATATTTT; cdr3_aa: CSVERDSSSGNTIYF; j_call: TRBJ1-3; d_call: TRBD1; clone_size: NA; v_call: TRBV29-1
cdr3_nt: TGTGCCAGCAGTTACTCTCCTCAGACGACTGGGGCCAACGTCCTGACTTTC; cdr3_aa: CASSYSPQTTGANVLTF; j_call: TRBJ2-6; d_call: NA; clone_size: many; v_call: TRBV6-2/TRBV6-3
cdr3_nt: TGTGCCAGCAGTTACGGCGGGGAGCCCCAGCATTTT; cdr3_aa: CASSYGGEPQHF; j_call: TRBJ1-5; d_call: NA; clone_size: few; v_call: TRBV6-9
cdr3_nt: TGCGCCAGCAGCCAATTCCGGGACAGATTAATTACGGGGACTAATTCACCCCTCCACTTT; cdr3_aa: CASSQFRDRLITGTNSPLHF; j_call: TRBJ1-6; d_call: TRBD1; clone_size: few; v_call: TRBV4-1
cdr3_nt: TGTGCCACCAGGGGGACTAGCGGCTACTTCAATGAGCAGTTCTTC; cdr3_aa: CATRGTSGYFNEQFF; j_call: TRBJ2-1; d_call: TRBD2; clone_size: NA; v_call: TRBV24-1